Listed here are 14 T cell receptor beta chains from one sample, sequenced in a study of T cells in Graves' hyperthyroidism and ophthalmopathy. Regions amplified from RNA transcripts were the TCR beta CDR3 regions. The primer set for the first-round RT-PCR of the TCR CDR3 was HTBI. TCRdb reprocessed the multiplex PCR reads with MiXCR, giving one entry per CDR3 protein. The table has about 400,000 distinct CDR3 sequences, roughly 15% seen once. Source material: blood. These receptor sequences come from a man younger than 30 with Graves' ophthalmopathy.

The genes are TRBV7-6 and TRBJ2-5, with a tentative D call TRBD2 (7 bases). The germline V and J ends were trimmed by 0 bases and 9 bases, with 14 bases remaining between them. The CDR3 totals 14 residues. CDR1 SGHVS and CDR2 FNYEAQ come from the germline V gene. DNA of the CDR3: TGTGCCAGCAGCTTAGCGGGGGGGCCGGGGGCCCAGTACTTC. This sequence encodes CASSLAGGPGAQYF.

This clonotype has at least ten counts. This sequence joins TRBV20-1 and TRBJ2-1, with D unclear. Germline V gene sequence: CDR1 DFQATT, CDR2 SNEGSKA (reference sequence). The CDR3 length is 13 residues. Trimming removed 0 bases at V and 14 bases at J, with 17 bases between. The CDR3: CSARDIGRFQKFF. The CDR3 coding sequence is TGCAGTGCTAGAGATATAGGACGGTTTCAGAAGTTCTTC.

V gene TRBV19 combines with J gene TRBJ2-1; D remains ambiguous. Deletions cut 2 bases from V and 9 bases from J, with 8 bases between. Germline lookup yields CDR1 LNHDA and CDR2 SQIVND (reference sequence). The CDR3 is 12 amino acids. The CDR3 reads CASSIIGGEQFF. The CDR3 coding sequence is TGTGCCAGTAGTATAATCGGTGGTGAGCAGTTCTTC.

The chain joins TRBV10-3 to TRBJ2-6, with no clear D. Trimming removed 3 bases from V and 4 bases from J, with 10 bases in between. Germline V gives CDR1 ENHRY, CDR2 SYGVKD. This CDR3 has 15 amino acids. The CDR3 DNA reads as TGTGCCATCAGTGAAATCTGGGGAGGGGCCAACGTCCTGACTTTC. Its translation: CAISEIWGGANVLTF.

The sample holds a few counts of this clonotype. This sequence joins TRBV7-9 and TRBJ2-5; 9 positions agree with TRBD2. In germline, CDR1 is SEHNR, CDR2 FQNEAQ (reference sequence). This CDR3 is 15 amino acids long. Losses at the gene ends were 6 bases for V and 5 bases for J; bases not matched to a gene: 10. The CDR3 here is CASRPNSGGVETQYF. The DNA of the CDR3 is TGTGCCAGCAGACCGAATAGCGGGGGAGTGGAGACCCAGTACTTC.

The V gene is TRBV7-8, the J gene TRBJ2-3; 7 bases map to TRBD1. The germline V gene encodes CDR1 SGHVS and CDR2 FQNEAQ. V was clipped by 5 bases and J by 2 bases; unmatched bases: 7. The CDR3 has 15 amino acids. CDR3 nucleotide sequence: TGTGCCAGCAGCGGTAACAGGGGCCTCACAGATACGCAGTATTTT. Translated, it gives CASSGNRGLTDTQYF. Drawing the rest from reference TRBV7-8 and TRBJ2-3, the complete variable domain is GAGVSQSPRYKVAKRGQDVALRCDPISGHVSLFWYQQALGQGPEFLTYFQNEAQLDKSGLPSDRFFAERPEGSVSTLKIQRTQQEDSAVYLCASSGNRGLTDTQYFGPGTRLTVL.

This clonotype was counted ten times or more. The rearrangement links TRBV6-1 to TRBJ2-3, with a weak D call TRBD1 (8 bases). The germline V gene encodes CDR1 MNHNS and CDR2 SASEGT. V shed 5 bases and J shed 3 bases, with 15 bases lying between them. This CDR3 is 15 amino acids long. The CDR3 is CASSLDREGTDTQYF. CDR3 nucleotide sequence: TGTGCCAGCAGTTTGGACAGGGAGGGTACAGATACGCAGTATTTT.

This clonotype has just a few counts. V usage is TRBV19 and J usage is TRBJ1-2, with D unresolved. The V gene's germline CDR1 is LNHDA and CDR2 SQIVND (reference sequence). The V end was cut by 5 bases, the J end by 4 bases, with 17 bases between. The CDR3 loop spans 15 amino acids. The CDR3 is CASSPILGMGYGYTF. Here the CDR3 DNA reads TGTGCCAGTAGTCCCATTCTAGGGATGGGCTATGGCTACACCTTC.

Many counts were recorded for this clonotype. This chain uses TRBV19 with TRBJ2-7, with a possible D match to TRBD2 (5 bases). CDR3 length equals 15 residues. With 6 bases removed from V and 1 base from J, the gap between germline ends came to 16 bases. Germline V CDR1 and CDR2: LNHDA, SQIVND (reference sequence). DNA for the CDR3: TGTGCCAGTAGCACCGGGAACCGAGGGTCCTACGAGCAGTACTTC. Translated, it gives CASSTGNRGSYEQYF.

This sequence joins TRBV24-1 and TRBJ1-5; 8 bases match TRBD1. Germline-derived CDR1 and CDR2 are KGHDR and SFDVKD. V lost 4 bases and J lost 5; bases outside the gene matches: 6. The CDR3 runs to 15 residues. The CDR3 DNA follows: TGTGCCACCAGTGAGTCGACAGGGGATTATCAGCCCCAGCATTTT. This encodes CATSESTGDYQPQHF.

The V and J genes are TRBV12-3 or TRBV12-4 and TRBJ1-5; tentative D call: TRBD1 (5 bases). This CDR3 is built from 14 residues. V lost 6 bases, J lost 5 bases, and 14 bases lay in between. This chain's CDR3 is CASSRVSGDQPQHF. DNA of the CDR3: TGTGCCAGCAGCAGGGTATCGGGCGATCAGCCCCAGCATTTT.

This clonotype has at least ten counts. V usage is TRBV12-3 or TRBV12-4 and J usage is TRBJ1-1; D remains unclear. The CDR3 covers 14 residues. V shed 2 bases and J shed 7 bases, with 14 bases lying between them. CDR3 in amino acids: CASSLREGFDEAFF. The CDR3, as DNA: TGTGCCAGCAGTTTACGTGAAGGGTTCGATGAAGCTTTCTTT.

The rearrangement links TRBV7-8 to TRBJ1-1; 8 bases match TRBD1. Germline assignment: CDR1 SGHVS and CDR2 FQNEAQ. The CDR3 runs 16 residues. V was pared by 1 base and J by 0 bases, with 4 bases of the junction left unmatched. The CDR3 protein is CASSLGTGYVNTEAFF. CDR3 nucleotide sequence: TGTGCCAGCAGCTTAGGGACAGGGTACGTGAACACTGAAGCTTTCTTT. Filled out from reference TRBV7-8 and TRBJ1-1, the complete variable domain reads GAGVSQSPRYKVAKRGQDVALRCDPISGHVSLFWYQQALGQGPEFLTYFQNEAQLDKSGLPSDRFFAERPEGSVSTLKIQRTQQEDSAVYLCASSLGTGYVNTEAFFGQGTRLTVV.

This clonotype occurred many times. The V and J genes are TRBV10-1 and TRBJ2-5, with TRBD2 matching 9 bases. The length of the CDR3 is 14 residues. V shed 0 bases and J 5 bases; nucleotides not matched to a gene: 1. Germline-derived CDR1 and CDR2 are WNHNN and SYGVQD (reference sequence). The CDR3 region has the DNA TGCGCCAGCAGTGAGTCACTAGCGGGTGAGACCCAGTACTTC. Residues: CASSESLAGETQYF.